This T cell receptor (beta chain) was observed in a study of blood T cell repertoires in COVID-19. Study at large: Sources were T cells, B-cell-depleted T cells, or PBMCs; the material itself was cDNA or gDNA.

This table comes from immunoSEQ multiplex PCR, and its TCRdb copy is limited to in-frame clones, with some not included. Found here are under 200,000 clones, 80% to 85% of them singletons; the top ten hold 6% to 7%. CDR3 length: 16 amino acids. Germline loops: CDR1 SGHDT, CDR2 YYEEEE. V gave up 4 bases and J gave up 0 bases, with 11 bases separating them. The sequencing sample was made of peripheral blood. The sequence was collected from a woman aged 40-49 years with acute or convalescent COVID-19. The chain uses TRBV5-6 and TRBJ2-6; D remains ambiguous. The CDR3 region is CASSPPRPSGANVLTF. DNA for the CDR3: TGTGCCAGCAGCCCGCCTAGGCCCTCTGGGGCCAACGTCCTGACTTTC.